Presented here are 23 T cell receptor beta chains from one specimen sequenced in a study of cytomegalovirus exposure and HLA in healthy donors. In the PCR, 60 Vbeta and 13 Jbeta primers were used. Generated by immunoSEQ multiplex PCR, the TCRdb table keeps only in-frame clones and is missing some. The sample consists of some 170,000 clones, over 70% of them appearing once. Sequencing used PBMCs. These receptor sequences come from a woman between 45 and 60 years old in good health and CMV-seropositive.

J is TRBJ1-1 and V is TRBV5-1; D remains unclear. Trimming took off 0 bases at V and 5 bases at J, with 8 bases between the two ends. This CDR3 has 13 residues. CDR1 and CDR2 from the germline V gene are SGHRS and YFSETQ. The CDR3, as DNA: TGCGCCAGCAGCTTGGGTCAGCGTACTGAAGCTTTCTTT. This encodes CASSLGQRTEAFF.

The rearrangement joins TRBV2 to TRBJ2-5; TRBD2 matches at 14 bases. CDR3 length equals 15 residues. With 6 bases clipped from V and 5 bases from J, the junction kept 5 bases outside the gene matches. CDR1 SNHLY and CDR2 FYNNEI come from the germline V gene. CDR3 nucleotide sequence: TGTGCCAGCAGGACTAGCGGGGGGGCCGGGGAGACCCAGTACTTC. This translates into CASRTSGGAGETQYF.

This clone was seen once. The DNA for the CDR3 is TGTGCCAGCAGCCTCCAAGACAGGGATACCGGGGAGCTGTTTTTT. Translated: CASSLQDRDTGELFF. The chain uses TRBV11-2 and TRBJ2-2; TRBD1 matches 7 bases. After removal of 5 bases from V and 5 bases from J, the junction contained 8 bases not matched to a gene. Germline assignment: CDR1 SGHAT and CDR2 FQNNGV. The CDR3 runs to 15 residues. The full variable domain, completed using reference TRBV11-2 and TRBJ2-2, is EAGVAQSPRYKIIEKRQSVAFWCNPISGHATLYWYQQILGQGPKLLIQFQNNGVVDDSQLPKDRFSAERLKGVDSTLKIQPAKLEDSAVYLCASSLQDRDTGELFFGEGSRLTVL.

The chain recombines TRBV5-4 with TRBJ1-6, with D unresolved. V dropped 0 bases and J dropped 7 bases, with 11 bases sitting between them. The CDR3 has 15 amino acids. Per germline, CDR1 SGHNT and CDR2 YYREEE (reference sequence). The CDR3 DNA sequence: TGTGCCAGCAGCTTGGCCGAGGGTTTCAATTCACCCCTCCACTTT. This gives the protein CASSLAEGFNSPLHF. Based on the CDR3 plus reference TRBV5-4 and TRBJ1-6, the full variable domain is ETGVTQSPTHLIKTRGQQVTLRCSSQSGHNTVSWYQQALGQGPQFIFQYYREEENGRGNFPPRFSGLQFPNYSSELNVNALELDDSALYLCASSLAEGFNSPLHFGNGTRLTVT.

This clone was seen just once. The chain uses TRBV5-1 and TRBJ1-4, with 7 bases aligning to TRBD1. The length of the CDR3 is 15 residues. Germline loops: CDR1 SGHRS, CDR2 YFSETQ. The V and J ends lost 0 bases and 7 bases, in that order; junction bases with no gene match: 6. The CDR3 sequence: CASSLAENRGEKLFF. CDR3 sequence (DNA): TGCGCCAGCAGCTTGGCCGAAAACAGGGGTGAAAAACTGTTTTTT.

The V call is TRBV19, the J call TRBJ1-3; D is unclear. CDR3 size: 12 residues. CDR1 LNHDA and CDR2 SQIVND come from the germline V gene (reference sequence). With 4 bases removed from V and 7 bases from J, the gap between germline ends came to 8 bases. DNA for the CDR3: TGTGCCAGTAGTACCGGGAAGAACACCATATATTTT. It is translated as CASSTGKNTIYF.

About this clone itself: An end of the junction does not agree with germline; a read error may underlie this. The genes are TRBV7-9 and TRBJ2-6; 7 bases line up with TRBD1. Germline V lookup: CDR1 SEHNR, CDR2 FQNEAQ (reference sequence). This CDR3 is 16 amino acids long. The CDR3 DNA follows: TGTTCCAGCAGCCGGGACAGACCCTCTGGGGCCAACGTCCTGACTTTC. As protein: CSSSRDRPSGANVLTF.

The chain is built from TRBV9 and TRBJ2-1; possible D gene TRBD2, 6 bases. The germline gives CDR1 SGDLS, CDR2 YYNGEE. The CDR3 has 15 residues. The V end lost 3 bases, the J end lost 0 bases, and 10 bases lay between the germline ends. The CDR3 DNA sequence: TGTGCCAGCAGCGCGGGACTTAGCTCCTACAATGAGCAGTTCTTC. It translates to CASSAGLSSYNEQFF.

This clone was seen a few times. DNA for the CDR3: TGTGCCAGCAGCCTCTCCCCTAGCGGCTACGAGCAGTACTTC. It specifies CASSLSPSGYEQYF. V and J are TRBV6-1 and TRBJ2-7; 7 nucleotides agree with TRBD2. With V trimmed by 6 bases and J by 3 bases, 8 bases remained unmatched. The CDR3 has 14 residues. The germline gives CDR1 MNHNS, CDR2 SASEGT.

This chain joins TRBV29-1 and TRBJ2-1, with 8 positions matching TRBD2. Losses at the gene ends were 0 bases for V and 4 bases for J; bases not matched to a gene: 8. Germline CDR1 and CDR2: SQVTM and ANQGSEA. The CDR3 consists of 16 residues. This CDR3 is CSVEDLLGTSYNEQFF. CDR3 in DNA: TGCAGCGTTGAAGATCTTCTCGGGACTAGTTACAATGAGCAGTTCTTC.

This clone came up once. This rearrangement joins TRBV19 to TRBJ1-5; D gene ambiguous. The V end was cut by 1 base, the J end by 9 bases, with 7 bases between. CDR1 is LNHDA and CDR2 is SQIVND in the germline V gene (reference sequence). This CDR3 comprises 12 residues. This CDR3 is CASSIGPRPQHF. DNA for the CDR3: TGTGCCAGTAGTATAGGCCCCAGGCCCCAGCATTTT.

This rearrangement joins TRBV2 to TRBJ1-5, with 8 bases identical to TRBD1. With 6 bases clipped from V and 0 bases from J, the junction kept 4 bases outside the gene matches. Germline assignment: CDR1 SNHLY and CDR2 FYNNEI. The CDR3 totals 15 residues. The CDR3 reads CASREQGVSNQPQHF. The CDR3 coding sequence is TGTGCCAGCAGAGAACAGGGGGTTAGCAATCAGCCCCAGCATTTT.

The chain links TRBV4-2 to TRBJ2-7, with 9 bases aligning to TRBD1. Looked up from germline, CDR1 is LGHNA and CDR2 is YNFKEQ. The CDR3 sequence is 15 residues long. V lost 1 base to trimming and J lost 2 bases; unmatched junction nucleotides: 3. The CDR3, as DNA: TGTGCCAGCAGCCAAGTCGGGACAGGGACCTACGAGCAGTACTTC. As protein: CASSQVGTGTYEQYF.

J is TRBJ2-7 and V is TRBV10-2; D perhaps matches TRBD1 (5 bases). The CDR3 is 13 amino acids. CDR1 WSHSY and CDR2 SAAADI come from the germline V gene. Trimming cost V 8 bases and J 2 bases, with 13 bases left between them. The CDR3: CASARQNTYEQYF. The CDR3 DNA sequence: TGCGCCAGCGCCCGACAGAACACCTACGAGCAGTACTTC.

The genes are TRBV5-4 and TRBJ2-2, with D perhaps TRBD2 (7 bases). From germline, CDR1 is SGHNT and CDR2 YYREEE (reference sequence). The CDR3 length is 17 residues. Deletions cut 4 bases from V and 0 bases from J, with 16 bases between. The DNA for the CDR3 is TGTGCCAGCAGCCGCAAAGGGGGGGTTTCGAACACCGGGGAGCTGTTTTTT. The encoded protein is CASSRKGGVSNTGELFF.

This clone was seen only once. The J gene is TRBJ1-4, the V gene TRBV18; weak D call: TRBD1 (6 bases). The CDR3 covers 14 residues. V was cut by 8 bases and J by 8 bases, with 18 bases left in between. The germline gives CDR1 KGHSH, CDR2 LQKENI. This CDR3 reads CASPLQGAREKLFF. The CDR3 region has the DNA TGTGCCAGCCCCTTACAGGGTGCTCGGGAAAAACTGTTTTTT.

The CDR3 sequence: CASSEPADSTSVVYNEQFF. The CDR3 DNA reads TGTGCCAGCAGTGAACCCGCGGACTCGACTAGCGTGGTCTACAATGAGCAGTTCTTC. The chain couples TRBV2 to TRBJ2-1; 8 nucleotides match TRBD2. The V gene's germline CDR1 is SNHLY and CDR2 FYNNEI. CDR3 length: 19 residues. V shed 2 bases, J shed 3 bases, and the junction held 15 bases outside the gene matches.

This clone was picked up a small number of times. The chain recombines TRBV27 with TRBJ1-1; 7 bases line up with TRBD1. This CDR3 has 12 residues. Germline V lookup: CDR1 MNHEY, CDR2 SMNVEV (reference sequence). The junction had 9 bases not matched to a gene; V was cut back by 6 bases and J by 11 bases. The CDR3: CASSTGAAGAFF. The DNA for the CDR3 is TGTGCCAGCAGCACAGGGGCCGCGGGGGCTTTCTTT.

The CDR3 nucleotides read TGTGCCAGCAGCTTGACACAGTCGAACACCGGGGAGCTGTTTTTT. This encodes CASSLTQSNTGELFF. The rearrangement links TRBV5-4 to TRBJ2-2; D not resolved. The CDR3 consists of 15 residues. V lost 1 base and J 0 bases, leaving 7 bases between the germline ends. From germline, CDR1 is SGHNT and CDR2 YYREEE (reference sequence).

This chain uses TRBV5-3 with TRBJ1-1; 8 nucleotides match TRBD1. TRBV5-3 is assigned to the ORF class and has an uncertain function. This CDR3 region has 16 residues. V lost 3 bases to trimming and J lost 4 bases; unmatched junction nucleotides: 11. This CDR3 is CARSSYKTGASTEAFF. In DNA form, the CDR3 reads TGTGCCAGAAGCTCCTATAAGACAGGGGCCAGCACTGAAGCTTTCTTT.

CDR3 sequence (DNA): TGTGCCAGCAGTAACCGGCAGGGGTGGTTCTATGGCTACACCTTC. Residues: CASSNRQGWFYGYTF. This chain links TRBV27 with TRBJ1-2, with D maybe TRBD1 (6 bases). Germline CDR1 is MNHEY and CDR2 is SMNVEV (reference sequence). V was clipped by 5 bases and J by 4 bases, with 17 bases between them. The CDR3 covers 15 residues.

The chain recombines TRBV29-1 with TRBJ1-1, with D uncertain. Per the germline V gene, CDR1 is SQVTM and CDR2 is ANQGSEA. The V end was cut by 7 bases, the J end by 11 bases, with 17 bases between. This CDR3 is 11 amino acids long. CDR3 residues: CSAESGEEAFF. DNA of the CDR3: TGCAGCGCCGAATCCGGCGAGGAGGCTTTCTTT.

There are many counts of this clone. V and J are TRBV5-4 and TRBJ1-1, with 7 bases identical to TRBD1. The CDR3 has 12 amino acids. Trimming removed 1 base from V and 8 bases from J; junction bases left unmatched: 2. Germline CDR1 is SGHNT and CDR2 is YYREEE (reference sequence). CDR3 nucleotide sequence: TGTGCCAGCAGCTTGAAACAGGGGGAAGCTTTCTTT. It yields the protein CASSLKQGEAFF.